This is a list of T cell receptor beta chains from one sample in a study of control samples from healthy donors and cancer patients. TCRdb's table, derived via immunoSEQ multiplex PCR, lists solely in-frame clones and lacks some. The table shows 90,000 or so clones, with around 86% occurring only once. Sequencing input: blood. The receptors originated from a woman in her forties or fifties in good health. Both conserved end residues are part of each CDR3. D genes are given only for firm matches. Size values are once, few and many counts, or a class for expanded clones, and some rows have none.

clone_size	v_call	j_call	d_call	cdr3_nt	cdr3_aa
.	TRBV7-2	TRBJ1-5	.	TGTGCCAGCAGCACCCGGACCGATCCAAGGCAGCCCCAGCATTTT	CASSTRTDPRQPQHF
.	TRBV3-1/TRBV3-2	TRBJ1-4	.	TGTGCCAGCAGCCCCTGGGGAGGAGAAGGTGAAAAACTGTTTTTT	CASSPWGGEGEKLFF
.	TRBV28	TRBJ1-3	.	TGTGCCAGCAGGCTCTCTGGAAACACCATATATTTT	CASRLSGNTIYF
.	TRBV3-1/TRBV3-2	TRBJ1-4	.	TGTGCCAGCAGCCAAAGAACGACAGAAAAACTGTTTTTT	CASSQRTTEKLFF
.	TRBV28	TRBJ2-7	.	TGTGCCAGCGGGTTACTACAGGGAAGCTCCTACGAGCAGTACTTC	CASGLLQGSSYEQYF
.	TRBV18	TRBJ1-1	.	TGTGCCAGCTCACCACCAGTTAACACTGAAGCTTTCTTT	CASSPPVNTEAFF
.	TRBV6-5	TRBJ1-5	TRBD1	TGTGCCAGCACCGACAGGGAATATAGCAATCAGCCCCAGCATTTT	CASTDREYSNQPQHF
.	TRBV6-2/TRBV6-3	TRBJ2-3	TRBD2	TGTGCCAGCAGTTACCTAGAAAGGACTAGCGGGAGTTGGAGCACAGATACGCAGTATTTT	CASSYLERTSGSWSTDTQYF
.	TRBV7-2	TRBJ2-7	.	TGTGCCAGCAGCTTAGCGGGGAGTGGTGTCGAGCAGTACTTC	CASSLAGSGVEQYF
.	TRBV28	TRBJ2-5	TRBD2	TGTGCCAGCAGTTTAATCGGACGGGGGGGGCGCTTTGGCCAGACCCAGTACTTC	CASSLIGRGGRFGQTQYF
.	TRBV5-1	TRBJ1-1	.	TGCGCCAGCAGCACCCAACCCAGCGGGGGCACCACTGAAGCTTTCTTT	CASSTQPSGGTTEAFF
.	TRBV2	TRBJ1-5	TRBD1	TGTGCCAGCAAAGGGACAGGAACCAGCAATCAGCCCCAGCATTTT	CASKGTGTSNQPQHF
few	TRBV19	TRBJ1-5	.	TGTGCCAGTAGGGGGGGCACGAGCAATCAGCCCCAGCATTTT	CASRGGTSNQPQHF
.	TRBV6-4	TRBJ2-3	TRBD2	TGTGCCAGCTCAACCAGCGGGAGGGTCACAGATACGCAGTATTTT	CASSTSGRVTDTQYF
.	TRBV11-3	TRBJ2-7	.	TGTGCCAGCAGCTTAGGGGGAGTAGTATCCTACGAGCAGTACTTC	CASSLGGVVSYEQYF
.	TRBV5-4	TRBJ2-3	TRBD2	TGTGCCAGCAGCTTCCGAGCGGGGGGGGATACGCAGTATTTT	CASSFRAGGDTQYF
.	TRBV5-4	TRBJ2-3	TRBD2	TGTGCCAGCAGCCCTGGATGGGGGGGGGCAGATACGCAGTATTTT	CASSPGWGGADTQYF
once	TRBV14	TRBJ1-2	.	TGTGCCAGCAGCCAAGTCGGCCGGCTCTATGGCTACACCTTC	CASSQVGRLYGYTF
once	TRBV6-5	TRBJ1-5	.	TGTGCCAGCAGTTCCCGGGCTTCGTATAGCAATCAGCCCCAGCATTTT	CASSSRASYSNQPQHF
.	TRBV14	TRBJ2-7	TRBD1	TGTGCCAGCAGCCAATCTGGGACAGGGGGCCTCTACGAGCAGTACTTC	CASSQSGTGGLYEQYF
.	TRBV6-2/TRBV6-3	TRBJ1-1	.	TGTGCCAGCAGTGGCCCCCGGGTTATGAGGACTGAAGCTTTCTTT	CASSGPRVMRTEAFF
.	TRBV7-9	TRBJ2-5	.	TGTGCCAGCAGCCGGGCCGGGACCCAGTACTTC	CASSRAGTQYF
.	TRBV6-5	TRBJ1-3	TRBD1	TGTGCCAGCAGAAGGACAGGGGAACGAAACACCATATATTTT	CASRRTGERNTIYF
.	TRBV28	TRBJ1-5	.	TGTGCCAGCAGTTCCCGGGACGGCAATCAGCCCCAGCATTTT	CASSSRDGNQPQHF
.	TRBV19	TRBJ2-7	TRBD1	TGTGCCAGTAGTAAAGGGACAGGGTTGTCCTACGAGCAGTACTTC	CASSKGTGLSYEQYF
.	TRBV28	TRBJ1-5	.	TGTGCCACCTTGGACAGTTATAGCAATCAGCCCCAGCATTTT	CATLDSYSNQPQHF
.	TRBV10-2	TRBJ2-5	TRBD2	TGCGCCAGCAGTGAGGCCCCTAGCGGGAGTTGGGAAGAGACCCAGTACTTC	CASSEAPSGSWEETQYF
.	TRBV7-2	TRBJ2-7	.	TGTGCCAGCAGCTCTAGGGAGATTAGCGGTTACGAGCAGTACTTC	CASSSREISGYEQYF
.	TRBV20-1	TRBJ2-5	.	TGCAGTGCTAGAGATAGGCGGGCCCAGTACTTC	CSARDRRAQYF
.	TRBV7-2	TRBJ1-1	.	TGTGCCAGCAGCTCTCAGGGGAACACTGAAGCTTTCTTT	CASSSQGNTEAFF
once	TRBV5-8	TRBJ2-7	.	TGTGCCAGCAGCCTCTCAGGGGAGGCCTACGAGCAGTACTTC	CASSLSGEAYEQYF
.	TRBV5-1	TRBJ2-7	TRBD2	TGCGCCAGCAGCTGGACTCCGGGACTAGCGGGAGGGCCCGACGAGCAGTACTTC	CASSWTPGLAGGPDEQYF
.	TRBV7-2	TRBJ1-1	.	TGTGCCAGCAGCTGGGAGGGGAACACTGAAGCTTTCTTT	CASSWEGNTEAFF
.	TRBV7-2	TRBJ1-1	TRBD1	TGTGCCAGCACCGTGACAGGGAAGGACACTGAAGCTTTCTTT	CASTVTGKDTEAFF
once	TRBV4-1	TRBJ1-5	TRBD1	TGCGCCAGCAGCCTCCGGGACAGGGATAGCAATCAGCCCCAGCATTTT	CASSLRDRDSNQPQHF
.	TRBV4-1	TRBJ2-6	.	TGCGCCAGCAGCCAAGATCCATCGGGGGGGGCCAACGTCCTGACTTTC	CASSQDPSGGANVLTF
.	TRBV5-1	TRBJ2-2	TRBD1	TGCGCCAGCAGCTTCTTGACAGGGGGGACCGGGGAGCTGTTTTTT	CASSFLTGGTGELFF
.	TRBV2	TRBJ2-1	TRBD1	TGTGCCAGCACCGACGGAGGGACAGGGGGCGGGGGGGAGCAGTTCTTC	CASTDGGTGGGGEQFF
once	TRBV6-4	TRBJ2-1	.	TGTGCCAGCAAACCCGGGGCAGAAAACAATGAGCAGTTCTTC	CASKPGAENNEQFF
.	TRBV2	TRBJ2-5	.	TGTGCCAGCAGTTGGCTAGCCCTCCAAGAGACCCAGTACTTC	CASSWLALQETQYF
.	TRBV6-6	TRBJ2-5	.	TGTGCCAGCAGTACCCCCAGGGGCCAAGAGACCCAGTACTTC	CASSTPRGQETQYF
.	TRBV7-2	TRBJ1-2	.	TGTGCCAGCAGCTTAGTTAGTGGGGGCTACACCTTC	CASSLVSGGYTF
.	TRBV2	TRBJ2-7	.	TGTGCCAGCAGTGACCCAGTCACCTACGAGCAGTACTTC	CASSDPVTYEQYF
.	TRBV12-3/TRBV12-4	TRBJ1-2	.	TGTGCCAGCAGTCCTACAGGAAACTATGGCTACACCTTC	CASSPTGNYGYTF
few	TRBV19	TRBJ2-5	.	TGTGCCAGTAGCCCGACCGGAGAACCCCGCCAGACCCAGTACTTC	CASSPTGEPRQTQYF
.	TRBV27	TRBJ2-2	TRBD1	TGTGCCAGCAGTCACGAGTTTCCGGGACAGGGGGTGGGAGGGGAGCTGTTTTTT	CASSHEFPGQGVGGELFF
.	TRBV19	TRBJ1-6	.	TGTGCCAGTAGCCCTAACCTCGCACCCCTCCACTTT	CASSPNLAPLHF
once	TRBV4-1	TRBJ1-2	.	TGCGCCAGCAGCCAAGACAGGGTGGGTTCTTACGGCTACACCTTC	CASSQDRVGSYGYTF
.	TRBV6-5	TRBJ1-1	.	TGTGCCGCGTCAAGTGGGGGCGCGATCGAAGCTTTCTTT	CAASSGGAIEAFF
.	TRBV9	TRBJ2-1	.	TGTGCCAGCAGTCCGGGACGTCCTCCCGATGAGCAGTTCTTC	CASSPGRPPDEQFF
.	TRBV24-1	TRBJ1-2	.	TGTGCCACCAGTGATCCTGTGGCGGGCTACACCTTC	CATSDPVAGYTF
.	TRBV19	TRBJ2-1	TRBD2	TGTGCCACTCTAACCCCGGGACTAGGTGATGAGCAGTTCTTC	CATLTPGLGDEQFF